Listed below are T cell receptor beta chains from one sample, sequenced in a study of human T cells and chemical hapten exposure. TCRdb re-called the RACE reads with MiXCR, one entry per CDR3 protein. This table has over 65,000 distinct CDR3 sequences, about 10% appearing once. Sequenced here: whole blood, sampled in connection with sensitization to the hapten diphenylcyclopropenone (DPC). These receptors all come from a woman aged 50 to 65 with alopecia areata. Some clones in this sample may be carry-over from other donors' samples. Each CDR3 is given without its conserved first and last residue.

V gene	J gene	CDR3 protein
TRBV28	TRBJ2-3	ASSRIAGGSWDTQY
TRBV19	TRBJ1-4	ATKLRAGATNEKLF
TRBV12-3/TRBV12-4	TRBJ2-3	ASSPVAQGTDTQY
TRBV28	TRBJ2-1	ASRAPGQEQF
TRBV4-2	TRBJ1-5	ASSQDGQTPQH
TRBV5-1	TRBJ1-2	ASSLVGQGPSYGYT
TRBV7-2	TRBJ1-2	ASSPRTGYYGYT
TRBV4-3	TRBJ1-6	ASSLHYKQSSYNSPLH
TRBV7-9	TRBJ2-6	ASSRKSGANVLT
TRBV7-9	TRBJ1-4	ASSSAQQQGGLF
TRBV7-2	TRBJ2-1	ASSLIRAKSYNEQF
TRBV28	TRBJ1-1	ASSLWGGNRAGEAF
TRBV12-3/TRBV12-4	TRBJ2-5	ASSFDGQDKTQY
TRBV7-9	TRBJ1-1	ASSPRVTNTEAF
TRBV14	TRBJ2-2	ASSSRLNTGELF
TRBV15	TRBJ1-5	ATSPKANQPQH
TRBV28	TRBJ2-3	ASSSRLAGRDTQY
TRBV11-2	TRBJ2-2	ASRRGTGELF
TRBV7-2	TRBJ2-7	ASSLGAHEQY
TRBV12-3/TRBV12-4	TRBJ1-2	ASSPQGPPFINYGYT
TRBV7-2	TRBJ2-3	ASSLAARGRADTQY